Following are 21 T cell receptor beta chains from one sample sequenced in a study of human T cells and chemical hapten exposure. Time point specified: patch test 1, 2 weeks after DPC sensitization. Treatment: therapeutic diphenylcyclopropenone sensitization with weekly scalp DPC. TCRdb passed the RACE reads through MiXCR, listing each CDR3 protein once. The sample consists of some 400,000 distinct CDR3 sequences, roughly 5% of them appearing once. Sequenced material: whole blood, taken in connection with sensitization to the hapten diphenylcyclopropenone (DPC). The source of these receptors is a woman in her 50s with alopecia areata. Some clones in this sample may be carry-over from other donors' samples.

A remark on this clonotype: A read error may be the cause here, since a much bigger clone is one base away. This sequence joins TRBV28 and TRBJ2-1, with TRBD2 matching over 7 bases. With V trimmed by 4 bases and J by 5 bases, 8 bases remained unmatched. The germline V gene has CDR1 MDHEN and CDR2 SYDVKM. There are 15 residues in the CDR3. The CDR3 spells CASSSSGTNNNEQFF. CDR3 nucleotides: TGTGCCAGCAGTTCCTCCGGGACTAACAACAATGAGCAGTTCTTC.

This clonotype was seen repeatedly, ten times or more. The chain has TRBV29-1 and TRBJ2-3; no firm D call. The ends were cut back, 7 bases at V and 3 bases at J, with 17 bases in the middle. This CDR3 has 14 amino acids. The germline CDR1 and CDR2 sequences are SQVTM and ANQGSEA. CDR3 region: CSADTALGTDTQYF. CDR3 in DNA: TGCAGCGCTGATACGGCGTTGGGGACAGATACGCAGTATTTT.

A note on this clonotype: This CDR3 is missing its conserved last phenylalanine or tryptophan, likely due to a read error. The DNA is left out, because the CDR3 cannot be placed on it with certainty; the CDR3 is given as TCRdb lists it. The chain is built from TRBV5-1 and TRBJ1-1; TRBD1, as called in the table, went unchecked against the DNA. Germline assignment: CDR1 SGHRS and CDR2 YFSETQ. Including both end residues, the CDR3 is 12 amino acids long. The CDR3 is CARGLWIGQGGS.

This clonotype was picked up a small number of times. V and J are TRBV12-3 or TRBV12-4 and TRBJ1-4; D is uncertain. V shed 4 bases and J shed 0 bases, with 6 bases lying between them. The CDR3 sequence is 14 residues long. The CDR3 loop is CASSWRATNEKLFF. CDR3 coding DNA: TGTGCCAGCAGTTGGAGGGCAACTAATGAAAAACTGTTTTTT.

This clonotype showed up many times. The chain joins TRBV11-2 to TRBJ2-1; perhaps TRBD1 as D (6 bases). Trimming left V 5 bases short and J 6 bases short, with 8 bases between. Germline V gene data show CDR1 as SGHAT and CDR2 as FQNNGV. The CDR3 is 12 residues long. The CDR3 here is CASSRGGNEQFF. DNA for the CDR3: TGTGCCAGCAGCAGAGGGGGCAATGAGCAGTTCTTC.

This clonotype came up many times. The junction departs from the called germline gene at one end, perhaps through a read error. This chain connects TRBV20-1 to TRBJ1-4; D remains ambiguous. Germline V lookup: CDR1 DFQATT, CDR2 SNEGSKA (reference sequence). The CDR3 runs to 11 residues. The CDR3 loop is CSARGGEKLFF. For the CDR3, the DNA is TGCAGTGCGAGAGGAGGGGAAAAACTGTTTTTT.

This clonotype has at least ten counts. CDR3 in DNA: TGTGCCAGCAGTGATCGGGGCCAACCCCTCCACTTT. Translation gives CASSDRGQPLHF. This sequence joins TRBV27 and TRBJ1-6, with a tentative D call TRBD1 (5 bases). Per the germline V gene, CDR1 is MNHEY and CDR2 is SMNVEV (reference sequence). Trimming cost V 5 bases and J 12 bases, with 11 bases left between them. The CDR3 runs to 12 residues.

This clonotype was detected ten times or more. CDR3 sequence reads: CASSFKGLETQYF. DNA for the CDR3: TGTGCCAGCAGCTTTAAGGGGTTAGAGACCCAGTACTTC. The V call is TRBV7-2, the J call TRBJ2-5, with a weak D call TRBD1 (5 bases). The ends were cut back, 3 bases at V and 4 bases at J, with 9 bases in the middle. The CDR3 extends over 13 amino acids. Germline V gene data show CDR1 as SGHTA and CDR2 as FQGNSA.

This clonotype has more than one count but fewer than ten. This rearrangement joins TRBV29-1 to TRBJ2-1, with 8 nucleotides matching TRBD1. The V gene end was trimmed by 4 bases and the J gene end by 5 bases; junction bases not matched to a gene: 7. CDR3 length: 14 amino acids. In germline, CDR1 is SQVTM, CDR2 ANQGSEA. CDR3 nucleotide sequence: TGCAGCGTTGTGACAGGGGAAGGAGACAATGAGCAGTTCTTC. Protein product: CSVVTGEGDNEQFF.

Many counts were recorded for this clonotype. J is TRBJ2-3 and V is TRBV2, with D perhaps given as TRBD1 or TRBD2 (5 bases each). Germline V gene lookup returns CDR1 SNHLY and CDR2 FYNNEI. CDR3 length: 11 residues. Between the trimmed V and J ends, which lost 3 bases and 9 bases, there was a span of 7 bases. CDR3 in amino acids: CASSEGTTQYF. The CDR3 bases are TGTGCCAGCAGTGAGGGGACCACGCAGTATTTT.

The chain employs TRBV29-1 and TRBJ1-5, with D uncertain. The V gene's germline CDR1 is SQVTM and CDR2 ANQGSEA. V was trimmed by 4 bases and J by 2 bases, leaving 12 bases between them. CDR3 size: 14 residues. CDR3 loop: CSVAGDRGNQPQHF. Written as DNA, the CDR3 is TGCAGCGTTGCTGGAGACCGAGGCAATCAGCCCCAGCATTTT.

This clonotype appeared many times. CDR3 protein: CASSLNREGYTF. Written as DNA, the CDR3 is TGTGCCAGCAGCTTAAACAGGGAAGGCTACACCTTC. This chain links TRBV7-2 with TRBJ1-2, with TRBD1 as a possible D gene (6 bases). The V end lost 2 bases, the J end lost 8 bases, and 9 bases lay between the germline ends. Per the germline V gene, CDR1 is SGHTA and CDR2 is FQGNSA. The length of the CDR3 is 12 residues.

Ten or more counts support this clonotype. The chain employs TRBV7-2 and TRBJ1-5; D uncertain. Germline V gene data show CDR1 as SGHTA and CDR2 as FQGNSA. The V and J ends lost 1 base and 7 bases respectively, with 8 bases between them. The CDR3 totals 13 residues. CDR3 nucleotide sequence: TGTGCCAGCAGCTTAGGTCTTACCCAGCCCCAGCATTTT. Its protein product is CASSLGLTQPQHF.

This clonotype has at least ten counts. The chain employs TRBV12-3 or TRBV12-4 and TRBJ2-1; either TRBD1 or TRBD2 may fit D (5 bases each). V shed 5 bases and J shed 6 bases, with 11 bases lying between them. This CDR3 region has 13 residues. Written as DNA, the CDR3 is TGTGCCAGCAGTCCGCCGGGGCCCAATGAGCAGTTCTTC. Translated, it gives CASSPPGPNEQFF.

This clonotype was counted many times. The chain employs TRBV6-6 and TRBJ2-7; maybe TRBD2 (6 bases). This CDR3 is 11 amino acids long. CDR1 MNHNY and CDR2 SVGAGI come from the germline V gene (reference sequence). The germline V and J ends were trimmed by 6 bases and 7 bases, with 10 bases remaining between them. For the CDR3, the DNA is TGTGCCAGCAGCTGGGGGGTAGAGCAGTACTTC. The encoded protein is CASSWGVEQYF.

This clonotype was picked up many times. This chain uses TRBV6-5 with TRBJ2-3; unclear D gene. The CDR3 covers 15 residues. The V and J ends lost 9 bases and 1 base respectively, with 17 bases between them. Per the germline V gene, CDR1 is MNHEY and CDR2 is SVGAGI. DNA for the CDR3: TGTGCCAGTTCCCCTTCCCTATGGGGCACAGATACGCAGTATTTT. It codes for CASSPSLWGTDTQYF.

In its sample, this clonotype was seen a few times. V usage is TRBV20-1 and J usage is TRBJ2-3; no clear D. Germline CDR1 is DFQATT and CDR2 is SNEGSKA (reference sequence). Trimming left V 2 bases short and J 4 bases short, with 7 bases between. The CDR3 totals 12 residues. The CDR3 bases are TGCAGTGCTAGAACCCCCCCAGATACGCAGTATTTT. Its protein is CSARTPPDTQYF.

This clonotype has a count of ten or more. V and J are TRBV20-1 and TRBJ2-3; TRBD2 might be the D (6 bases). V was clipped by 5 bases and J by 2 bases, with 20 bases between them. The CDR3 consists of 16 residues. Germline assignment: CDR1 DFQATT and CDR2 SNEGSKA (reference sequence). The CDR3 spells CSAPVFPGLTTDTQYF. The CDR3 DNA reads TGCAGTGCTCCCGTTTTTCCGGGACTCACCACAGATACGCAGTATTTT.

This clonotype has a count of ten or more. This chain connects TRBV24-1 to TRBJ1-3, with TRBD1 as a possible D gene (6 bases). The length of the CDR3 is 14 residues. Germline values: CDR1 KGHDR, CDR2 SFDVKD. The V gene lost 7 bases and the J gene lost 5 bases, with 14 bases spanning the gap. The CDR3 here is CATRQPGVRNTIYF. CDR3 DNA sequence: TGTGCCACCAGACAACCAGGGGTTAGAAACACCATATATTTT.

The chain recombines TRBV18 with TRBJ2-5; 10 bases align to TRBD1. Germline V gene data show CDR1 as KGHSH and CDR2 as LQKENI. The CDR3 spans 16 residues. J was trimmed by 2 bases and V by 3 bases; bases with no gene match: 6. In DNA form, the CDR3 reads TGTGCCAGCTCACCCCGACAGGGGGCGTATCAAGAGACCCAGTACTTC. Translating gives CASSPRQGAYQETQYF. Supplemented by reference TRBV18 and TRBJ2-5, the full variable domain reads NAGVMQNPRHLVRRRGQEARLRCSPMKGHSHVYWYRQLPEEGLKFMVYLQKENIIDESGMPKERFSAEFPKEGPSILRIQQVVRGDSAAYFCASSPRQGAYQETQYFGPGTRLLVL.

In this sample, this clonotype turned up many times. This chain connects TRBV6-5 to TRBJ1-5; TRBD1 might be the D (6 bases). This CDR3 comprises 13 residues. Looked up from germline, CDR1 is MNHEY and CDR2 is SVGAGI. Trimming took 6 bases from V and 7 from J, leaving 13 bases between them. The CDR3 DNA reads TGTGCCAGCAGCCCAGGGGTGGAGCAGCCCCAGCATTTT. Residues: CASSPGVEQPQHF.